Following are 27 T cell receptor beta chains from one sample sequenced in a study of Ad26.COV2.S vaccination and SARS-CoV-2 variants. Treatment reported: about 20 received Ad26.COV2.S at low or high dose, single or two shots; about 5 received placebo; per-sample allocation not given. Following the first vaccine or placebo injection, samples were taken on day 63. Data came from immunoSEQ multiplex PCR; TCRdb stores just in-frame clones and leaves some out. The sample shows roughly 700,000 clones, 89% of them seen only once. The starting material was peripheral blood, obtained in a trial of Ad26.COV2.S vaccine versus placebo. These receptors all come from a person aged 18-60 years who received the Ad26.COV2.S COVID-19 vaccine or a placebo.

V gene TRBV29-1 combines with J gene TRBJ2-3; 8 positions agree with TRBD2. The trim removed 5 bases at V and 2 bases at J, leaving 3 bases unmatched. The CDR3 is 13 amino acids. Germline values: CDR1 SQVTM, CDR2 ANQGSEA. DNA for the CDR3: TGCAGCGTTACTAGCGGAGTCACAGATACGCAGTATTTT. Its protein is CSVTSGVTDTQYF.

CDR3 in DNA: TGTGCCCCCACCAAGGGACTAGCGGGTCACGAGCAGTACTTC. This gives the protein CAPTKGLAGHEQYF. J is TRBJ2-7 and V is TRBV7-9, with TRBD2 matching 12 bases. Germline lookup yields CDR1 SEHNR and CDR2 FQNEAQ (reference sequence). The length of the CDR3 is 14 residues. With V trimmed by 11 bases and J by 5 bases, 10 bases remained unmatched.

The chain links TRBV4-2 to TRBJ2-1; 10 bases are a match to TRBD1. V shed 4 bases and J 5 bases; nucleotides not matched to a gene: 17. The CDR3 consists of 19 residues. Germline V lookup: CDR1 LGHNA, CDR2 YNFKEQ. As DNA, the CDR3 is TGTGCCAGCAGCCCATCCGGGGGGACAGGGGTGGGAGGCCACAATGAGCAGTTCTTC. This encodes CASSPSGGTGVGGHNEQFF.

The chain joins TRBV13 to TRBJ2-7; 10 nucleotides agree with TRBD2. J gave up 2 bases and V 2 bases, and 6 bases lay outside the gene matches. The germline V gene encodes CDR1 PRHDT and CDR2 FYEKMQ (reference sequence). The CDR3 contains 16 residues. As DNA, the CDR3 is TGTGCCAGCAGCTTATGGGGTCTAGCGGGAGCCTACGAGCAGTACTTC. Amino acid sequence: CASSLWGLAGAYEQYF.

This chain links TRBV4-2 with TRBJ2-2, with TRBD2 matching over 7 bases. V gave up 5 bases and J gave up 0 bases; unmatched junction bases: 3. Germline CDR1 LGHNA, CDR2 YNFKEQ. The CDR3 runs 15 residues. CDR3 sequence reads: CASSVTSANTGELFF. CDR3 bases: TGTGCCAGCAGCGTAACTAGCGCGAACACCGGGGAGCTGTTTTTT.

This clone was seen once. The chain is built from TRBV5-6 and TRBJ2-7; 13 nucleotides match TRBD2. Per germline, CDR1 SGHDT and CDR2 YYEEEE. The CDR3 consists of 15 residues. The V gene end was trimmed by 8 bases and the J gene end by 8 bases; junction bases not matched to a gene: 13. In nucleotides, the CDR3 is TGTGCCAGTACCGGGACTAGCGGGGATCCTCTACAGCAGTACTTC. Translated: CASTGTSGDPLQQYF.

The chain has TRBV7-9 and TRBJ2-7, with D unclear. Germline-derived CDR1 and CDR2 are SEHNR and FQNEAQ (reference sequence). V was shortened by 3 bases and J by 6 bases, with 6 bases between the two germline ends. This CDR3 has 11 amino acids. CDR3 amino acids: CASSLVGEQYF. For the CDR3, the DNA is TGTGCCAGCAGCTTGGTCGGCGAGCAGTACTTC.

The chain employs TRBV9 and TRBJ2-1, with 11 positions matching TRBD2. CDR3 length: 15 amino acids. With 4 bases clipped from V and 5 bases from J, the junction kept 5 bases outside the gene matches. Germline loops: CDR1 SGDLS, CDR2 YYNGEE. CDR3 sequence: CASSPGLAAHNEQFF. Here the CDR3 DNA reads TGTGCCAGCAGCCCGGGACTAGCGGCCCACAATGAGCAGTTCTTC.

This clone has just one count. The V gene is TRBV6-5, the J gene TRBJ2-7; 9 nucleotides line up with TRBD1. Per the germline V gene, CDR1 is MNHEY and CDR2 is SVGAGI. This CDR3 region has 14 residues. Trimming at V came to 7 bases and at J to 2 bases, leaving 6 bases not matched to a gene. CDR3 residues: CASIATGGTYEQYF. The CDR3 DNA reads as TGTGCCAGCATCGCGACAGGGGGAACCTACGAGCAGTACTTC.

Note on this clone: The same CDR3 arises from other DNA sequences in this sample as well. The gene calls are TRBV5-1 and TRBJ2-3; D ambiguous. The CDR3 is 11 residues long. The V gene lost 0 bases and the J gene lost 6 bases, with 2 bases spanning the gap. From germline, CDR1 is SGHRS and CDR2 YFSETQ. The CDR3 loop reads CASSLGDTQYF. CDR3 coding DNA: TGCGCCAGCAGCTTGGGTGATACGCAGTATTTT.

V gene TRBV7-6 combines with J gene TRBJ1-4; D not certain. The CDR3 runs to 14 residues. V lost 6 bases and J lost 7, with 15 bases in between. CDR1 is SGHVS and CDR2 is FNYEAQ in the germline V gene. CDR3 nucleotides: TGTGCCAGCAGGAGAGACGAAGGCGGTGAAAAACTGTTTTTT. Translated, it gives CASRRDEGGEKLFF.

The chain employs TRBV5-1 and TRBJ2-3, with D possibly TRBD1 on 5 matching bases. There are 14 residues in the CDR3. V was shortened by 2 bases and J by 0 bases, with 7 bases between the two germline ends. CDR1 is SGHRS and CDR2 is YFSETQ in the germline V gene. The CDR3 sequence is CASSFDSSTDTQYF. The CDR3 DNA follows: TGCGCCAGCAGCTTTGACAGTAGCACAGATACGCAGTATTTT. The whole variable domain, remainder taken from reference TRBV5-1 and TRBJ2-3, is KAGVTQTPRYLIKTRGQQVTLSCSPISGHRSVSWYQQTPGQGLQFLFEYFSETQRNKGNFPGRFSGRQFSNSRSEMNVSTLELGDSALYLCASSFDSSTDTQYFGPGTRLTVL.

V is TRBV5-4 and J is TRBJ2-3; D possibly corresponds to TRBD2 (5 bases). Germline loops: CDR1 SGHNT, CDR2 YYREEE (reference sequence). The CDR3 is 15 amino acids. V was shortened by 1 base and J by 6 bases, with 15 bases between the two germline ends. The CDR3 DNA reads TGTGCCAGCAGCTTGTATGTCGGGATTGGGGATACGCAGTATTTT. Translation gives CASSLYVGIGDTQYF.

CDR3 DNA sequence: TGTGCCAGCAGTATAACAGGGCTTGATGGCTACACCTTC. Translation gives CASSITGLDGYTF. The chain uses TRBV12-3 or TRBV12-4 and TRBJ1-2, with D possibly TRBD1 on 6 matching bases. Deletions cut 5 bases from V and 6 bases from J, with 13 bases between. The length of the CDR3 is 13 residues.

The chain recombines TRBV12-3 or TRBV12-4 with TRBJ2-7, with D hard to call. V shed 4 bases and J shed 3 bases, with 10 bases lying between them. This CDR3 has 13 residues. The CDR3: CASSSRAVYEQYF. CDR3 DNA sequence: TGTGCCAGCAGTTCCCGGGCGGTCTACGAGCAGTACTTC.

The J gene is TRBJ2-5, the V gene TRBV5-1; D possibly corresponds to TRBD2 (5 bases). This CDR3 has 15 residues. Germline CDR1 SGHRS, CDR2 YFSETQ. The V and J ends lost 1 base and 4 bases respectively, with 14 bases between them. CDR3 nucleotide sequence: TGCGCCAGCAGCTTGCGAATAGGACTCGCAGAGACCCAGTACTTC. The encoded protein is CASSLRIGLAETQYF.

The CDR3: CASSWGQGTEKLFF. As DNA, the CDR3 is TGTGCCAGCAGCTGGGGGCAGGGGACGGAAAAACTGTTTTTT. The rearrangement uses TRBV5-6 and TRBJ1-4, with a tentative D call TRBD1 (6 bases). The CDR3 covers 14 residues. CDR1 SGHDT and CDR2 YYEEEE come from the germline V gene. V dropped 3 bases and J dropped 8 bases, with 14 bases sitting between them.

The rearrangement links TRBV2 to TRBJ1-4, with a weak D call TRBD1 (6 bases). Germline V CDR1 and CDR2: SNHLY, FYNNEI. V lost 2 bases to trimming and J lost 8 bases, with 18 bases between them. CDR3 size: 16 residues. The CDR3 bases are TGTGCCAGCAGTGAACGGGGGCTACTTACGGGGGAAAAACTGTTTTTT. This gives the protein CASSERGLLTGEKLFF.

CDR3 coding DNA: TGTGCCAGTAGTCCCAAGACAGGGGTCTATGGCTACACCTTC. This sequence encodes CASSPKTGVYGYTF. V gene TRBV19 combines with J gene TRBJ1-2; 8 positions match TRBD1. From germline, CDR1 is LNHDA and CDR2 SQIVND (reference sequence). With V trimmed by 5 bases and J by 4 bases, 6 bases remained unmatched. This CDR3 comprises 14 residues.

The chain carries TRBV4-3 and TRBJ2-2; D perhaps matches TRBD2 (6 bases). V was pared by 0 bases and J by 6 bases, with 11 bases between. The CDR3 sequence is 15 residues long. CDR1 and CDR2 from the germline V gene are LGHNA and YSLEER. The CDR3 region is CASSQDRGFPGELFF. As DNA, the CDR3 is TGCGCCAGCAGCCAAGACCGGGGGTTTCCCGGGGAGCTGTTTTTT.

The chain recombines TRBV6-6 with TRBJ1-1, with D possibly TRBD1 on 6 matching bases. CDR3 length equals 13 residues. CDR1 and CDR2 (germline): MNHNY, SVGAGI (reference sequence). Trimming left V 0 bases short and J 6 bases short, with 8 bases between. The CDR3 loop reads CASSYSGQPEAFF. The CDR3 DNA follows: TGTGCCAGCAGTTACTCCGGACAGCCTGAAGCTTTCTTT.

The chain combines TRBV20-1 with TRBJ2-7; 11 bases fit TRBD2. This CDR3 comprises 15 residues. V was clipped by 7 bases and J by 2 bases; unmatched bases: 10. The germline V gene has CDR1 DFQATT and CDR2 SNEGSKA (reference sequence). CDR3 region: CSVSPGTSGTYEQYF. The CDR3 bases are TGCAGTGTTAGTCCCGGGACTAGCGGTACCTACGAGCAGTACTTC.

The rearrangement joins TRBV5-4 to TRBJ1-1, with no clear D. The ends were cut back, 1 base at V and 11 bases at J, with 9 bases in the middle. The germline V gene encodes CDR1 SGHNT and CDR2 YYREEE (reference sequence). The CDR3 totals 11 residues. In DNA form, the CDR3 reads TGTGCCAGCAGCTTGTTGGGAGAGGCTTTCTTT. This gives the protein CASSLLGEAFF.

V is TRBV7-6 and J is TRBJ2-2, with TRBD2 as a possible D gene (6 bases). Looked up from germline, CDR1 is SGHVS and CDR2 is FNYEAQ. The CDR3 totals 18 residues. V lost 5 bases and J 0 bases, leaving 19 bases between the germline ends. CDR3 sequence (DNA): TGTGCCAGCAGCAGCAGAATCCCGGGGGTTACGAACACCGGGGAGCTGTTTTTT. This gives the protein CASSSRIPGVTNTGELFF.

The chain uses TRBV27 and TRBJ1-2; D might be TRBD1 (6 bases). Germline V gene lookup returns CDR1 MNHEY and CDR2 SMNVEV (reference sequence). V shed 6 bases and J shed 3 bases, with 11 bases lying between them. This CDR3 is built from 13 residues. This chain's CDR3 is CASSSKGDYGYTF. In DNA, the CDR3 is TGTGCCAGCAGCTCGAAGGGGGACTATGGCTACACCTTC.

The rearrangement uses TRBV7-9 and TRBJ1-4; D is perhaps TRBD1 (6 bases). Germline lookup yields CDR1 SEHNR and CDR2 FQNEAQ (reference sequence). There are 15 residues in the CDR3. Deletions cut 5 bases from V and 10 bases from J, with 20 bases between. The CDR3 DNA sequence: TGTGCCAGCAGCGGAGGACAGCCATTCCAAGGAAAACTGTTTTTT. It encodes CASSGGQPFQGKLFF.

This clone has only one observation. This sequence joins TRBV25-1 and TRBJ2-5; D may be TRBD1 (6 bases). The CDR3 has 13 residues. The V and J ends lost 8 bases and 0 bases respectively, with 10 bases between them. In germline, CDR1 is MGHDK, CDR2 SYGVNS. CDR3 coding DNA: TGTGCCAGCTCGACAGGAGACCAAGAGACCCAGTACTTC. Translation: CASSTGDQETQYF.